The 11 T cell receptor beta chains below all came from one sample that was sequenced in a study of beta chain features in type 1 diabetes (dated 2018 in TCRdb). Overall study outcomes, separate from this receptor: A moderate but significant shortening of TCRB CDR3 length was observed in type 1 diabetes patients in all four CD4+ subsets.

Library preparation was by the immunoSEQ multiplex PCR assay. The entire amount of isolated RNA was reverse transcribed using the High Capacity cDNA Reverse Transcription Kit, so the sequenced TCRB transcripts were expressed ones. Held by TCRdb, this immuneACCESS table contains in-frame sequences only and omits some clones. Under half of the omission traces to an unresolved V gene where checked; the cause of the rest is unknown. The sample yields some 120,000 clones; 15% to 20% were counted once. The ten largest account for 2.6% of the sample. Their antigens remain unidentified. Sequencing was done on a sample of central memory CD4+ T cells from blood. Receptors were obtained from a man between 18 and 29 years old with type 1 diabetes.

This clone came up once. This chain uses TRBV5-1 with TRBJ1-2; D unclear. Per germline, CDR1 SGHRS and CDR2 YFSETQ. This CDR3 contains 14 residues. The V and J ends lost 4 bases and 6 bases respectively, with 16 bases between them. DNA for the CDR3: TGCGCCAGCAGCCCGGGCAGCCCCTCGGATGGCTACACCTTC. It yields the protein CASSPGSPSDGYTF.

The table lists this clone with a few counts. V gene TRBV5-1 combines with J gene TRBJ1-1; 8 bases are shared with TRBD1. The V gene's germline CDR1 is SGHRS and CDR2 YFSETQ. V gave up 4 bases and J gave up 1 base; unmatched junction bases: 6. The CDR3 contains 15 residues. CDR3 residues: CASSDQGAGNTEAFF. CDR3 DNA sequence: TGCGCCAGCAGCGACCAGGGGGCGGGGAACACTGAAGCTTTCTTT.

The chain has TRBV7-2 and TRBJ2-5; D remains unclear. This CDR3 has 13 residues. Germline CDR1 is SGHTA and CDR2 is FQGNSA. V lost 1 base, J lost 5 bases, and 8 bases lay in between. The CDR3 sequence: CASSLVVWETQYF. The CDR3 region has the DNA TGTGCCAGCAGCTTAGTAGTGTGGGAGACCCAGTACTTC.

Many counts were recorded for this clone. The chain joins TRBV2 to TRBJ2-3; D possibly corresponds to TRBD2 (6 bases). The CDR3 totals 15 residues. In germline, CDR1 is SNHLY, CDR2 FYNNEI. With 6 bases removed from V and 1 base from J, the gap between germline ends came to 14 bases. CDR3 in amino acids: CASSRPGGGTDTQYF. The CDR3 nucleotides are TGTGCCAGCAGCCGACCGGGCGGGGGCACAGATACGCAGTATTTT.

Remarks on this clone: Mismatch with germline at one junction end may stem from a read error. The chain joins TRBV2 to TRBJ2-3, with D uncertain. There are 11 residues in the CDR3. Per germline, CDR1 SNHLY and CDR2 FYNNEI. CDR3 nucleotides: TGTGCCAGCAGTAGGTCAGTGGGTGTAGATTTT. Amino acids: CASSRSVGVDF.

In this sample, this clone turned up a few times. This chain links TRBV23-1 with TRBJ2-5; the D gene could be TRBD1 or TRBD2 (5 bases each). TRBV23-1 is known as an ORF, though its function is uncertain. V dropped 0 bases and J dropped 4 bases, with 12 bases sitting between them. The CDR3 extends over 15 amino acids. CDR3 region: CASSQSRDRGETQYF. The DNA of the CDR3 is TGCGCCAGCAGTCAATCCCGGGATAGGGGAGAGACCCAGTACTTC.

There are a few counts of this clone. This CDR3 reads CATRRGGSSYNEQFF. DNA of the CDR3: TGTGCCACCAGGCGGGGCGGGAGCTCCTACAATGAGCAGTTCTTC. The chain combines TRBV15 with TRBJ2-1; 7 bases are a match to TRBD2. This CDR3 has 15 amino acids. J lost 0 bases, V lost 6 bases, and 5 bases had no gene match. The germline CDR1 and CDR2 sequences are LNHNV and YYDKDF (reference sequence).

This clone was detected only a few times. The chain links TRBV18 to TRBJ2-7; D may correspond to TRBD1 or TRBD2 (5 bases each). Germline assignment: CDR1 KGHSH and CDR2 LQKENI. V dropped 2 bases and J dropped 6 bases, with 14 bases sitting between them. There are 14 residues in the CDR3. The DNA for the CDR3 is TGTGCCAGCTCACCAAACCGGGACCAGCGCGAGCAGTACTTC. This codes for CASSPNRDQREQYF.

At least ten counts were recorded for this clone. The chain couples TRBV23-1 to TRBJ1-3; no clear D. TRBV23-1 is recorded as an ORF, its role being uncertain. The CDR3 consists of 14 residues. V was cut by 11 bases and J by 4 bases, with 18 bases left in between. The CDR3 region has the DNA TGCGCCTTGAAGCCGCCCCCGGTCGGAAACACCATATATTTT. It encodes CALKPPPVGNTIYF.

V and J are TRBV29-1 and TRBJ2-1; TRBD2 is a possible D gene (6 bases). The CDR3 has 14 residues. Looked up from germline, CDR1 is SQVTM and CDR2 is ANQGSEA. V lost 5 bases to trimming and J lost 4 bases, with 15 bases between them. CDR3 amino acids: CSVQMGGPYNEQFF. The CDR3 nucleotides read TGCAGCGTTCAAATGGGGGGACCGTACAATGAGCAGTTCTTC.

V gene TRBV18 combines with J gene TRBJ1-5; the D is unclear. V shed 3 bases and J shed 5 bases, with 14 bases lying between them. Germline values: CDR1 KGHSH, CDR2 LQKENI. The CDR3 covers 15 residues. The chain's CDR3 is CASSPSVSWDQPQHF. In DNA form, the CDR3 reads TGTGCCAGCTCACCCTCCGTTTCGTGGGATCAGCCCCAGCATTTT. Combining the CDR3 with reference TRBV18 and TRBJ1-5 gives the whole variable domain NAGVMQNPRHLVRRRGQEARLRCSPMKGHSHVYWYRQLPEEGLKFMVYLQKENIIDESGMPKERFSAEFPKEGPSILRIQQVVRGDSAAYFCASSPSVSWDQPQHFGDGTRLSIL.